This T cell receptor (beta chain) was identified in a study of control samples from healthy donors and cancer patients (dated by TCRdb to the early 2020s). In regard to this clone: The specificity of this receptor is unknown. It has no much larger one-base neighbor in the sample; base qualities were not kept.

The CDR3 starts with the cysteine, ends with the phenylalanine, and has 13 residues. Kept here is only the CDR3 DNA, which spans 39 bases and is read in frame from base 1. The germline V gene gives CDR1 as LGHNA and CDR2 as YSLEER. V loses 2 bases of germline sequence and J loses 6 bases, and the interval between the two ends is 11 bases. The library came from the immunoSEQ multiplex PCR assay. The table comes from immuneACCESS by way of TCRdb, which keeps in-frame sequences with V and J called. Part of the clones is missing from these tables; in studies checked, under half for an unresolved V gene and the rest for unknown reasons. A total of 150,000 to 200,000 clones appear in this sample, about 90% of them only once. The ten largest clones represent just over 1.4% of the sample.

This TCR was recovered from a woman in her 50s in good health. The V gene is TRBV4-3 and the J gene is TRBJ2-7; the D gene is possibly TRBD1 or TRBD2, each agreeing over 6 bases. Source material: blood. The CDR3 region reads CASSQIGGLEQYF. Here is the DNA: TGCGCCAGCAGCCAAATAGGGGGGCTCGAGCAGTACTTC.